Listed here are 16 T cell receptor beta chains from one sample, sequenced in a study of blood T cell repertoires in COVID-19 (dated by TCRdb to 2020 to 2022). The library was built by means of the immunoSEQ multiplex PCR assay. The immuneACCESS repertoire file appears here via TCRdb, limited to in-frame rearrangements. These files lack a portion of the clones; in checked studies, under half of the deficit traces to unresolved V genes, and the cause of the others is not known. For this sample the table gives about 280,000 clones, of which about nine tenths were detected only once. Around 11% of the sample lies in the top ten. Sequencing used peripheral blood. The receptors come from a woman under 40 with COVID-19, enrolled during active disease.

A single count supports this clone. V usage is TRBV2 and J usage is TRBJ2-7, with D unclear. The germline V and J ends were trimmed by 1 base and 2 bases, with 6 bases remaining between them. Germline loops: CDR1 SNHLY, CDR2 FYNNEI. The CDR3 extends over 13 amino acids. The CDR3 sequence is CASSEDSPYEQYF. The DNA for the CDR3 is TGTGCCAGCAGTGAAGACAGCCCCTACGAGCAGTACTTC.

J is TRBJ1-2 and V is TRBV27; D is unclear. CDR1 and CDR2 (germline): MNHEY, SMNVEV (reference sequence). V lost 0 bases and J lost 5, with 13 bases in between. This CDR3 is built from 15 residues. In nucleotides, the CDR3 is TGTGCCAGCAGTTTATCGCAGGCAGGTCCTTATGGCTACACCTTC. Translated, it gives CASSLSQAGPYGYTF.

This clone was counted between two and nine times. V and J are TRBV30 and TRBJ2-7; D possibly corresponds to TRBD2 (6 bases). Germline lookup yields CDR1 GTSNPN and CDR2 SVGIG (reference sequence). Trimming pared 2 bases from V and 5 bases from J, leaving 7 bases between. The CDR3 is 11 residues long. The CDR3 protein is CAWSWGDEQYF. Here the CDR3 DNA reads TGTGCCTGGAGTTGGGGGGACGAGCAGTACTTC.

The rearrangement links TRBV29-1 to TRBJ2-5; D is uncertain. In germline, CDR1 is SQVTM, CDR2 ANQGSEA. CDR3 length: 14 residues. Trimming pared 7 bases from V and 0 bases from J, leaving 15 bases between. CDR3: CSAVPGHNQETQYF. The CDR3 DNA sequence: TGCAGCGCGGTTCCAGGTCACAACCAAGAGACCCAGTACTTC.

The table lists this clone with a count of one. The chain joins TRBV5-1 to TRBJ2-3; the match to TRBD2 covers 14 bases. Germline trimming cut 3 bases from V and 0 bases from J; bases unmatched to any gene: 9. This CDR3 has 19 residues. Germline lookup yields CDR1 SGHRS and CDR2 YFSETQ. DNA for the CDR3: TGCGCCAGCAGCTCCGGACTAGCGGGAGGCATTTCTAGCACAGATACGCAGTATTTT. Amino acid sequence: CASSSGLAGGISSTDTQYF. Full variable domain (missing parts from reference TRBV5-1 and TRBJ2-3): KAGVTQTPRYLIKTRGQQVTLSCSPISGHRSVSWYQQTPGQGLQFLFEYFSETQRNKGNFPGRFSGRQFSNSRSEMNVSTLELGDSALYLCASSSGLAGGISSTDTQYFGPGTRLTVL.

The CDR3 bases are TGCGCCAGCAGCCCTGGGCTTTTGGGGCTCACTGAAGCTTTCTTT. This sequence encodes CASSPGLLGLTEAFF. This chain links TRBV5-1 with TRBJ1-1; the D gene is possibly TRBD1 (5 bases). CDR3 size: 15 residues. CDR1 is SGHRS, CDR2 YFSETQ, per germline. With 4 bases removed from V and 4 bases from J, the gap between germline ends came to 17 bases.

The chain couples TRBV21-1 to TRBJ1-1; no check of the table's D call, TRBD1, against the DNA was made. TRBV21-1 is annotated as a pseudogene. The length of the CDR3 is 15 residues. CDR3 coding DNA: TGTGCCAGCAGCAAAGGGGGCCGGGGCAGGGGAGCATCTTTCTTT. Residues: CASSKGGRGRGASFF.

The rearrangement joins TRBV5-6 to TRBJ2-3; D unclear. V was shortened by 7 bases and J by 4 bases, with 13 bases between the two germline ends. The CDR3 loop spans 13 amino acids. Germline CDR1 reads SGHDT; CDR2 reads YYEEEE. The CDR3 DNA sequence: TGTGCCAGCCACTCTCCCTCCGCAGATACGCAGTATTTT. Translation: CASHSPSADTQYF.

The chain recombines TRBV18 with TRBJ2-3, with 10 nucleotides matching TRBD2. Unmatched junction bases numbered 6, after V lost 3 bases and J lost 3 bases. This CDR3 spans 16 amino acids. Germline lookup yields CDR1 KGHSH and CDR2 LQKENI. The CDR3: CASSPPGLAMTDTQYF. In DNA, the CDR3 is TGTGCCAGCTCACCGCCGGGACTAGCGATGACAGATACGCAGTATTTT.

The gene calls are TRBV4-2 and TRBJ2-7; TRBD2 might be the D (6 bases). The CDR3 length is 14 residues. Germline loops: CDR1 LGHNA, CDR2 YNFKEQ. V was pared by 4 bases and J by 0 bases, with 10 bases between. The CDR3 loop is CASSRGTYSYEQYF. For the CDR3, the DNA is TGTGCCAGCAGCCGAGGGACTTACTCCTACGAGCAGTACTTC.

The CDR3 DNA reads TGTGCCAGTAGTTTGGCCGGGGGAGGAAGCTCCTATAATTCACCCCTCCACTTT. Residues: CASSLAGGGSSYNSPLHF. V usage is TRBV19 and J usage is TRBJ1-6, with D possibly matching TRBD1 (5 bases). The V gene's germline CDR1 is LNHDA and CDR2 SQIVND (reference sequence). V was trimmed by 5 bases and J by 0 bases, leaving 17 bases between them. This CDR3 is 18 amino acids long.

This clone was recorded a few times. This chain joins TRBV4-1 and TRBJ1-1; 7 bases agree with TRBD1. Germline V gene lookup returns CDR1 MGHRA and CDR2 YSYEKL. With V trimmed by 3 bases and J by 7 bases, 11 bases remained unmatched. The CDR3 is 15 amino acids. The CDR3 loop reads CASSHPGGGVGEAFF. In DNA, the CDR3 is TGCGCCAGCAGCCACCCAGGGGGTGGAGTAGGTGAAGCTTTCTTT.

The CDR3 region has the DNA TGTGCCAGCAGTGCGGGGTCCAAAAACATTCAGTACTTC. Encoded protein: CASSAGSKNIQYF. The V call is TRBV2, the J call TRBJ2-4, with D tentatively TRBD2 (5 bases). V dropped 4 bases and J dropped 2 bases, with 6 bases sitting between them. Germline loops: CDR1 SNHLY, CDR2 FYNNEI. The CDR3 has 13 residues.

The DNA of the CDR3 is TGCGCCAGCAGCCAAGTTCTCGGGACTCCCCGCGGAGCTTTCTTT. This codes for CASSQVLGTPRGAFF. V usage is TRBV4-3 and J usage is TRBJ1-1; tentative D call: TRBD1 (5 bases). This CDR3 region has 15 residues. The germline V gene has CDR1 LGHNA and CDR2 YSLEER. Between the trimmed V and J ends, which lost 1 base and 10 bases, there was a span of 19 bases.

As DNA, the CDR3 is TGTGCCAGCAGCGGACAGGGGGCCGTCGGCACTGAAGCTTTCTTT. Translation: CASSGQGAVGTEAFF. V is TRBV5-4 and J is TRBJ1-1; 11 bases line up with TRBD1. V lost 4 bases, J lost 4 bases, and 6 bases stayed unmatched. Germline values: CDR1 SGHNT, CDR2 YYREEE (reference sequence). The CDR3 runs to 15 residues.

The gene calls are TRBV24-1 and TRBJ1-5, with 8 bases aligning to TRBD1. Germline values: CDR1 KGHDR, CDR2 SFDVKD. This CDR3 has 14 amino acids. The V and J ends lost 3 bases and 6 bases, in that order; junction bases with no gene match: 3. The CDR3 protein is CATSDDRGGQPQHF. Written as DNA, the CDR3 is TGTGCCACCAGTGATGACAGGGGAGGTCAGCCCCAGCATTTT.